What follows are 19 T cell receptor beta chains derived from one specimen sequenced in a study of blood T cell repertoires in COVID-19. Repertoires were generated with immunoSEQ multiplex PCR, while TCRdb's copy carries only in-frame clones and drops some. In the table there are 110,000 or so clones, over 80% of which are singletons. Source material: peripheral blood. Receptors were obtained from a human donor in a cohort sampled during active COVID-19.

V and J are TRBV6-5 and TRBJ1-2, with TRBD1 matching over 7 bases. With V trimmed by 6 bases and J by 8 bases, 12 bases remained unmatched. Germline values: CDR1 MNHEY, CDR2 SVGAGI. The CDR3 consists of 14 residues. Here the CDR3 reads CASSPTGTALGYTF. The CDR3 region has the DNA TGTGCCAGCAGCCCCACCGGGACAGCCCTCGGCTACACCTTC.

This sequence joins TRBV12-3 or TRBV12-4 and TRBJ2-3; D may be TRBD1 (6 bases). This CDR3 has 13 residues. Trimming shortened V by 3 bases and J by 5 bases, and 9 bases separated the two germline ends. The DNA of the CDR3 is TGTGCCAGCAGTTTTTTAGGGGGAGATACGCAGTATTTT. Its translation is CASSFLGGDTQYF.

The rearrangement joins TRBV7-9 to TRBJ2-2, with 13 bases matching TRBD2. V shed 9 bases and J 0 bases; nucleotides not matched to a gene: 7. The CDR3 consists of 17 residues. Germline CDR1 is SEHNR and CDR2 is FQNEAQ (reference sequence). The CDR3, as DNA: TGTGCCAGTACGGGACTAGCGGGACTCGCGAACACCGGGGAGCTGTTTTTT. Its protein product is CASTGLAGLANTGELFF.

The rearrangement links TRBV3-1 (or the pseudogene TRBV3-2) to TRBJ2-5; no firm D call. Trimming stripped 3 bases from V and 6 bases from J, with 14 bases between. Germline-derived CDR1 and CDR2 are LGHDT and YNNKEL (reference sequence). This CDR3 region has 14 residues. CDR3 DNA: TGTGCCAGCAGCCACCTGGCAGGCCGTCAGACCCAGTACTTC. Translating gives CASSHLAGRQTQYF.

The chain links TRBV9 to TRBJ1-3, with no clear D. Germline loops: CDR1 SGDLS, CDR2 YYNGEE. This CDR3 has 13 residues. V lost 0 bases, J lost 4 bases, and 5 bases lay in between. As DNA, the CDR3 is TGTGCCAGCAGCGTAGTAGAGGGAAACACCATATATTTT. Residues: CASSVVEGNTIYF.

This chain uses TRBV29-1 with TRBJ2-1; D remains ambiguous. The CDR3 runs to 15 residues. Germline V gene data show CDR1 as SQVTM and CDR2 as ANQGSEA. The V end lost 6 bases, the J end lost 4 bases, and 19 bases lay between the germline ends. The CDR3 loop reads CSVETRLLRYNEQFF. In DNA form, the CDR3 reads TGCAGCGTCGAAACCAGGCTCCTTAGGTACAATGAGCAGTTCTTC.

Only one count was recorded for this clone. The chain joins TRBV19 to TRBJ1-1, with a tentative D call TRBD1 (5 bases). V lost 3 bases and J lost 5, with 13 bases in between. CDR3 length: 14 amino acids. Germline CDR1 reads LNHDA; CDR2 reads SQIVND (reference sequence). DNA of the CDR3: TGTGCCAGTAGTATTGCGGGGTGGGGGACTGAAGCTTTCTTT. It encodes CASSIAGWGTEAFF.

The chain links TRBV29-1 to TRBJ1-2; D is undetermined. Germline values: CDR1 SQVTM, CDR2 ANQGSEA. The ends were cut back, 7 bases at V and 3 bases at J, with 12 bases in the middle. CDR3 length: 12 amino acids. CDR3 protein: CSAEDSYYGYTF. In DNA form, the CDR3 reads TGCAGCGCCGAGGACTCTTACTATGGCTACACCTTC.

The V and J genes are TRBV4-2 and TRBJ2-7, with TRBD2 matching over 9 bases. CDR3 size: 15 residues. Germline V gene lookup returns CDR1 LGHNA and CDR2 YNFKEQ. The J segment lost 5 bases and the V segment lost 7 bases, leaving 12 bases of the junction unmatched. The CDR3 spells CASNPGLALKDEQYF. Here the CDR3 DNA reads TGTGCCAGCAACCCGGGACTAGCACTTAAGGACGAGCAGTACTTC.

The table lists this clone with a few counts. The V gene is TRBV7-6, the J gene TRBJ1-5; unclear D gene. V gave up 1 base and J gave up 1 base, with 8 bases separating them. CDR1 and CDR2 from the germline V gene are SGHVS and FNYEAQ. The CDR3 has 15 amino acids. CDR3 amino acids: CASSLDSFSNQPQHF. CDR3 nucleotide sequence: TGTGCCAGCAGCTTAGACAGCTTCAGCAATCAGCCCCAGCATTTT. The full variable domain, its missing parts supplied by reference TRBV7-6 and TRBJ1-5, is GAGVSQSPRYKVTKRGQDVALRCDPISGHVSLYWYRQALGQGPEFLTYFNYEAQQDKSGLPNDRFSAERPEGSISTLTIQRTEQRDSAMYRCASSLDSFSNQPQHFGDGTRLSIL.

V is TRBV2 and J is TRBJ1-5; possibly TRBD1 for D (6 bases). With 6 bases removed from V and 3 bases from J, the gap between germline ends came to 12 bases. Germline loops: CDR1 SNHLY, CDR2 FYNNEI. The CDR3 totals 14 residues. The DNA for the CDR3 is TGTGCCAGCAGGGCCACAGGGAACAATCAGCCCCAGCATTTT. Protein: CASRATGNNQPQHF.

The chain links TRBV27 to TRBJ1-2; 9 nucleotides match TRBD1. With V trimmed by 8 bases and J by 8 bases, 12 bases remained unmatched. Per the germline V gene, CDR1 is MNHEY and CDR2 is SMNVEV (reference sequence). The CDR3 covers 14 residues. CDR3 bases: TGTGCCAGCGCTGCTGGGGGGACAGGGAAGGGCTACACCTTC. As protein: CASAAGGTGKGYTF.

The V and J genes are TRBV9 and TRBJ2-7; 9 nucleotides match TRBD1. V shed 3 bases, J shed 5 bases, and the junction held 9 bases outside the gene matches. Germline CDR1 reads SGDLS; CDR2 reads YYNGEE. The CDR3 has 15 residues. CDR3 sequence: CASSAEGQGFHEQYF. The CDR3 DNA follows: TGTGCCAGCAGCGCCGAAGGACAGGGGTTCCACGAGCAGTACTTC.

The chain is built from TRBV7-2 and TRBJ2-2; TRBD2 matches at 8 bases. J was trimmed by 6 bases and V by 5 bases; bases with no gene match: 11. The germline V gene has CDR1 SGHTA and CDR2 FQGNSA. The CDR3 extends over 16 amino acids. The CDR3 loop reads CASSLVAGGAAGELFF. CDR3 coding DNA: TGTGCCAGCAGCCTCGTAGCCGGGGGGGCCGCCGGGGAGCTGTTTTTT.

The chain uses TRBV5-6 and TRBJ2-7; TRBD2 is a possible D gene (5 bases). The V gene lost 1 base and the J gene lost 11 bases, with 16 bases spanning the gap. The CDR3 is 13 residues long. Germline loops: CDR1 SGHDT, CDR2 YYEEEE. The CDR3 DNA is TGTGCCAGCAGCTTGACGGGGTCACGCGGAGAGTACTTC. It specifies CASSLTGSRGEYF.

The V and J genes are TRBV2 and TRBJ1-4, with 8 bases lining up with TRBD1. CDR3 length equals 18 residues. Germline CDR1 is SNHLY and CDR2 is FYNNEI. Trimming took 6 bases from V and 7 from J; bases not matched to a gene: 19. CDR3 amino acids: CASSTGQGGDPLGEKLFF. CDR3 in DNA: TGTGCCAGCAGCACTGGACAGGGTGGGGACCCTCTGGGTGAAAAACTGTTTTTT.

V gene TRBV5-1 combines with J gene TRBJ2-3; 7 nucleotides match TRBD1. The length of the CDR3 is 15 residues. Germline V gene data show CDR1 as SGHRS and CDR2 as YFSETQ. The junction had 3 bases not matched to a gene; V was cut back by 0 bases and J by 2 bases. The CDR3 protein is CASSLAGTATDTQYF. The DNA of the CDR3 is TGCGCCAGCAGCTTGGCCGGGACAGCCACAGATACGCAGTATTTT.

The V and J genes are TRBV7-9 and TRBJ2-1, with TRBD2 matching 8 bases. The CDR3 consists of 11 residues. V dropped 8 bases and J dropped 9; count of bases not matched to a gene: 3. In germline, CDR1 is SEHNR, CDR2 FQNEAQ (reference sequence). CDR3 protein: CASPRGGEQFF. The CDR3 DNA reads TGTGCCAGCCCCCGGGGGGGTGAGCAGTTCTTC.

This clone occurred a few times. The chain carries TRBV9 and TRBJ2-7; TRBD2 matches 8 bases. The CDR3 loop spans 14 amino acids. Germline V gene data show CDR1 as SGDLS and CDR2 as YYNGEE. Losses at the gene ends were 3 bases for V and 8 bases for J; bases not matched to a gene: 10. The CDR3, as DNA: TGTGCCAGCAGCGCCGGGGGGGCAGGGTTTCAGCAGTACTTC. It encodes CASSAGGAGFQQYF.